The 12 T cell receptor beta chains listed next were all sequenced from one sample in a study of T cells after yellow fever vaccination. Via MiXCR, TCRdb re-called the 5' RACE reads, giving one row per CDR3 protein. Seen here are around 70,000 distinct CDR3 sequences, around 7% observed once, and the top ten hold roughly 35%. Specimen: CD8+ T cells sorted from PBMCs, collected about 5 days after the first yellow fever vaccination. These receptors were obtained from a man between 18 and 29 years old who received the YFV17D yellow fever vaccine.

The chain joins TRBV7-8 to TRBJ1-1; 12 bases line up with TRBD1. V dropped 5 bases and J dropped 4; count of bases not matched to a gene: 14. The CDR3 totals 18 residues. CDR1 is SGHVS, CDR2 FQNEAQ, per germline. The CDR3 nucleotides read TGTGCCAGCAGCCCGCCTAGTTGGGACAGGGGGCTGGGCACTGAAGCTTTCTTT. Translating it yields CASSPPSWDRGLGTEAFF.

This clonotype was counted a few times. The V and J genes are TRBV12-3 or TRBV12-4 and TRBJ2-1; tentatively, D is TRBD1 (6 bases). Trimming pared 0 bases from V and 8 bases from J, leaving 11 bases between. CDR3 size: 14 residues. The CDR3 sequence is CASSLAAGVDEQFF. CDR3 bases: TGTGCCAGCAGTTTAGCCGCAGGGGTCGATGAGCAGTTCTTC.

This clonotype was observed a handful of times. The chain is built from TRBV20-1 and TRBJ2-7; D is uncertain. From germline, CDR1 is DFQATT and CDR2 SNEGSKA (reference sequence). V was trimmed by 6 bases and J by 1 base, leaving 19 bases between them. The length of the CDR3 is 15 residues. The CDR3 sequence: CSAPSPGPVSYEQYF. As DNA, the CDR3 is TGCAGTGCACCGAGCCCGGGCCCCGTGTCCTACGAGCAGTACTTC.

This clonotype appeared many times. The chain carries TRBV5-5 and TRBJ1-6; D remains ambiguous. Trimming shortened V by 2 bases and J by 7 bases, and 13 bases separated the two germline ends. The CDR3 covers 15 residues. Germline V gives CDR1 SGHKS, CDR2 YYEKEE (reference sequence). The CDR3 sequence: CASSFRRLGNSPLHF. The CDR3 DNA reads TGTGCCAGCAGCTTTCGAAGACTGGGCAATTCACCCCTCCACTTT.

In its sample, this clonotype was seen a few times. V gene TRBV9 combines with J gene TRBJ2-1; the match to TRBD2 covers 9 bases. This CDR3 region has 15 residues. V lost 3 bases to trimming and J lost 3 bases; unmatched junction nucleotides: 4. The germline CDR1 and CDR2 sequences are SGDLS and YYNGEE. This CDR3 reads CASSGGGAVYNEQFF. CDR3 DNA: TGTGCCAGCAGCGGCGGGGGGGCCGTCTACAATGAGCAGTTCTTC.

The sample holds a few counts of this clonotype. The chain uses TRBV9 and TRBJ2-3, with D possibly called TRBD1 or TRBD2 (6 bases each). The CDR3 spans 16 residues. CDR1 SGDLS and CDR2 YYNGEE come from the germline V gene. The V gene lost 3 bases and the J gene lost 5 bases, with 19 bases spanning the gap. The CDR3: CASSAGFGGAIDTQYF. CDR3 in DNA: TGTGCCAGCAGCGCCGGGTTCGGGGGCGCGATAGATACGCAGTATTTT.

CDR3 bases: TGTGCCAGCAGCCTCCGGGACAGGGGGACGGACACTGAAGCTTTCTTT. Encoded protein: CASSLRDRGTDTEAFF. The chain uses TRBV7-3 and TRBJ1-1; 11 nucleotides agree with TRBD1. In germline, CDR1 is SGHTA, CDR2 FQGTGA. Losses at the gene ends were 5 bases for V and 3 bases for J; bases not matched to a gene: 8. The CDR3 has 16 residues.

Note on this clonotype: A single base separates this from a much larger clone, so it may be a read error. This chain uses TRBV21-1 with TRBJ1-3; the table's D call TRBD1 went unverified against the DNA. TRBV21-1 is listed as a pseudogene. The CDR3 contains 15 residues. CDR3 loop: CASSNPPRQIPTIYF. CDR3 bases: TGTGCCAGCAGCAATCCTCCGAGACAGATTCCCACCATATATTTT.

The V and J genes are TRBV7-2 and TRBJ2-7; D may correspond to TRBD1 or TRBD2 (5 bases each). Germline CDR1 SGHTA, CDR2 FQGNSA. CDR3 length: 13 residues. V shed 5 bases and J shed 7 bases, with 15 bases lying between them. The CDR3 coding sequence is TGTGCCAGCAGCACGGGACGGCTCGGGGAGCAGTACTTC. Protein: CASSTGRLGEQYF. Full variable domain (rest looked up from reference TRBV7-2 and TRBJ2-7): GAGVSQSPSNKVTEKGKDVELRCDPISGHTALYWYRQSLGQGLEFLIYFQGNSAPDKSGLPSDRFSAERTGGSVSTLTIQRTQQEDSAVYLCASSTGRLGEQYFGPGTRLTVT.

J is TRBJ2-7 and V is TRBV5-1; D is tentatively TRBD1 or TRBD2 (6 bases each). Germline CDR1 is SGHRS and CDR2 is YFSETQ. CDR3 size: 14 residues. Trimming cost V 0 bases and J 4 bases, with 11 bases left between them. The DNA for the CDR3 is TGCGCCAGCAGCTTGGGGGGGGCCGGTTACGAGCAGTACTTC. The encoded protein is CASSLGGAGYEQYF.

The chain couples TRBV24-1 to TRBJ2-1; D unclear. The CDR3 has 11 residues. Germline-derived CDR1 and CDR2 are KGHDR and SFDVKD. The V end lost 7 bases, the J end lost 6 bases, and 6 bases lay between the germline ends. The CDR3 loop reads CATSLFNEQFF. CDR3 bases: TGTGCCACCAGCCTTTTCAATGAGCAGTTCTTC.

This clonotype was counted only a few times. The V and J genes are TRBV27 and TRBJ2-1; 7 nucleotides line up with TRBD2. Germline lookup yields CDR1 MNHEY and CDR2 SMNVEV (reference sequence). Unmatched junction bases numbered 9, after V lost 2 bases and J lost 2 bases. CDR3 length equals 17 residues. This chain's CDR3 is CASSLQGFAGAYNEQFF. In DNA, the CDR3 is TGTGCCAGCAGTTTACAAGGGTTTGCGGGGGCCTACAATGAGCAGTTCTTC.